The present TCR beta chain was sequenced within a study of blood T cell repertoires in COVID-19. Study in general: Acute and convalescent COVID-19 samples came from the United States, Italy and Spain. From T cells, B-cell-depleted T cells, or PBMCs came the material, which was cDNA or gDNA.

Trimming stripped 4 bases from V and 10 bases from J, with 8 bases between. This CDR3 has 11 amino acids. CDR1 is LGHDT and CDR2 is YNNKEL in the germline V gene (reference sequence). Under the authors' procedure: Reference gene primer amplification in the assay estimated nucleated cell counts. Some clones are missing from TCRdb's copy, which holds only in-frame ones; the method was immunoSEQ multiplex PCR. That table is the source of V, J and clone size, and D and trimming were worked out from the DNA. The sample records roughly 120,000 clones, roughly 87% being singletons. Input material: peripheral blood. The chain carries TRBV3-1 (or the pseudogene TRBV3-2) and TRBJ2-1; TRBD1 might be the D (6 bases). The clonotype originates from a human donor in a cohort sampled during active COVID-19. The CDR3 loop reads CASSRGTEQFF. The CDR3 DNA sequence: TGTGCCAGCAGCCGAGGGACAGAGCAGTTCTTC.